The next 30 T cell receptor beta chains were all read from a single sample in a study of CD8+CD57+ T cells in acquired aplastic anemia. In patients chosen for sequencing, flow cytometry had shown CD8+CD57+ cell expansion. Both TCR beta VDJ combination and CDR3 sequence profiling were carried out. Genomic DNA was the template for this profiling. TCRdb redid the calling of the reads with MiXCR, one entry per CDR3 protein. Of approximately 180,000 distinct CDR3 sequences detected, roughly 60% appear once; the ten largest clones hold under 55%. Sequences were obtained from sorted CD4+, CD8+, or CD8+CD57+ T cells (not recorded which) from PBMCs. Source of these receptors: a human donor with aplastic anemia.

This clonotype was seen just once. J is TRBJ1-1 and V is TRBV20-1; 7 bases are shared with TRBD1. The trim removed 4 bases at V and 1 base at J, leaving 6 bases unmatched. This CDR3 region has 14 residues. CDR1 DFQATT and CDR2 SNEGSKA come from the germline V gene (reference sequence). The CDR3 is CSANPQGKNTEAFF. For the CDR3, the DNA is TGCAGTGCTAACCCACAGGGGAAGAACACTGAAGCTTTCTTT.

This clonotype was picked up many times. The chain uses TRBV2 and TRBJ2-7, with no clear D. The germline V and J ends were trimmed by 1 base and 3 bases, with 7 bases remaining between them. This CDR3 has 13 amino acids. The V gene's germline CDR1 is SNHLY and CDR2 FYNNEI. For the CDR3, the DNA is TGTGCCAGCAGTGAAGGGGCCGACTACGAGCAGTACTTC. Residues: CASSEGADYEQYF.

The CDR3 DNA reads TGTGCCAGCAGGAGAGGGTGGACAATGAGGGAGACCCAGTACTTC. As protein: CASRRGWTMRETQYF. The chain employs TRBV28 and TRBJ2-5; tentatively, D is TRBD1 or TRBD2 (5 bases each). Trimming left V 6 bases short and J 5 bases short, with 19 bases between. There are 15 residues in the CDR3. Per germline, CDR1 MDHEN and CDR2 SYDVKM.

CDR3 in amino acids: CSAPRGDTEAFF. CDR3 bases: TGCAGTGCCCCGAGGGGGGACACTGAAGCTTTCTTT. V gene TRBV20-1 combines with J gene TRBJ1-1; the D gene is possibly TRBD1 (6 bases). Trimming took 6 bases from V and 3 from J, leaving 11 bases between them. The CDR3 consists of 12 residues. In germline, CDR1 is DFQATT, CDR2 SNEGSKA (reference sequence).

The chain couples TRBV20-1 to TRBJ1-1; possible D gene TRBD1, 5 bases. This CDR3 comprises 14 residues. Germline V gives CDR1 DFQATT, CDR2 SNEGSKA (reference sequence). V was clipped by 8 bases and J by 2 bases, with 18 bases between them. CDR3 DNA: TGCAGTCCAAGGACGGGGGGTCTCAACACTGAAGCTTTCTTT. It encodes CSPRTGGLNTEAFF.

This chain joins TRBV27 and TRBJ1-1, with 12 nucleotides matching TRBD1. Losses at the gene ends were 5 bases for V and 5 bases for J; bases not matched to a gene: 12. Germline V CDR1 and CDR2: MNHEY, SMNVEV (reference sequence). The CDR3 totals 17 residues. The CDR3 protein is CASSPPGTGGDRTEAFF. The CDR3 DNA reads TGTGCCAGCAGTCCTCCCGGGACAGGGGGCGATCGAACTGAAGCTTTCTTT.

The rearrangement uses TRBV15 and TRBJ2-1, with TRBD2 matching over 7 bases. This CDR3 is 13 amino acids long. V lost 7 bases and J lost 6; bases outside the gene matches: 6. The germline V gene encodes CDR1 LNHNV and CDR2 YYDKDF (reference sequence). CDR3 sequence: CATTSGGRNEQFF. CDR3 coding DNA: TGTGCCACCACCTCGGGAGGACGCAATGAGCAGTTCTTC.

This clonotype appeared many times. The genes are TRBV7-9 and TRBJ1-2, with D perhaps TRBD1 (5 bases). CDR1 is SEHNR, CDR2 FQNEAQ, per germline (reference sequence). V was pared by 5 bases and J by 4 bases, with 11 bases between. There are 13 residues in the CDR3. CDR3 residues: CASSPDSIYGYTF. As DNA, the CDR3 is TGTGCCAGCAGCCCCGACAGTATCTATGGCTACACCTTC.

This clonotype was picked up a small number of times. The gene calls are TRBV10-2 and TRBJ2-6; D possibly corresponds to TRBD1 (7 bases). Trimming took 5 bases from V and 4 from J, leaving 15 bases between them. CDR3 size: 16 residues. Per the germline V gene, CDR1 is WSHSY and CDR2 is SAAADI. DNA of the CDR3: TGCGCCAGCAGTCGGGGCAGGGGGGCCGGGGCCAACGTCCTGACTTTC. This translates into CASSRGRGAGANVLTF.

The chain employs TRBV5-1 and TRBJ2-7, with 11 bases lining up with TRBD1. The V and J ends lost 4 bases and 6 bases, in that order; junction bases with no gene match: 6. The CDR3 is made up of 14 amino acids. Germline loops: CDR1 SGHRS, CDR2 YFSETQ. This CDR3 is CASSLRTGGAEQYF. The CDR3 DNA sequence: TGCGCCAGCAGCCTGCGGACAGGGGGCGCCGAGCAGTACTTC.

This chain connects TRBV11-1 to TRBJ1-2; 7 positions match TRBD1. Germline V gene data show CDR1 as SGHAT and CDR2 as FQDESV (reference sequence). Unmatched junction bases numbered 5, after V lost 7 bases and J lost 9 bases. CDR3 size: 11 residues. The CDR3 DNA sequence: TGTGCCAGCAAGGGGGCACAGAGCTACACCTTC. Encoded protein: CASKGAQSYTF.

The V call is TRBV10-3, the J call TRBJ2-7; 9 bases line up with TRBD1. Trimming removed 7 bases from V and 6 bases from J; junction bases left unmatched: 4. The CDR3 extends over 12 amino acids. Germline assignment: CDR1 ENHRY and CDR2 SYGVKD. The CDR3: CAITETGGEQYF. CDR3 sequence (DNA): TGTGCCATCACCGAGACAGGGGGCGAGCAGTACTTC.

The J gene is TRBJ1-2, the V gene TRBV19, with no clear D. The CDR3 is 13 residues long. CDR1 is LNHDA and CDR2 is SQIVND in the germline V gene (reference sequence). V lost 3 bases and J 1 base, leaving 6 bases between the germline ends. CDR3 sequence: CASSIQINYGYTF. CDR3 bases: TGTGCCAGTAGTATTCAAATTAACTATGGCTACACCTTC. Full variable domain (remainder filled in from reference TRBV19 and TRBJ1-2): DGGITQSPKYLFRKEGQNVTLSCEQNLNHDAMYWYRQDPGQGLRLIYYSQIVNDFQKGDIAEGYSVSREKKESFPLTVTSAQKNPTAFYLCASSIQINYGYTFGSGTRLTVV.

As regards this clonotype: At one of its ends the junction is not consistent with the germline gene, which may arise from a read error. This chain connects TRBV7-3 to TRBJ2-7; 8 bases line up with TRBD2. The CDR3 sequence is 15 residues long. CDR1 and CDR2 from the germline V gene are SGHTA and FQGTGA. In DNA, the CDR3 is TGCGCCAGCAGCGCAACTAGCGGCGAAACCTACGAGCAGTACTTC. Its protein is CASSATSGETYEQYF.

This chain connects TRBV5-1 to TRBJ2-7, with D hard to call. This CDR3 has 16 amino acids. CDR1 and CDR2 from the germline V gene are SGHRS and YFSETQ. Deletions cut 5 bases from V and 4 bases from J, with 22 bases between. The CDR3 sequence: CASSDAGSHTLYEQYF. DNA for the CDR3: TGCGCCAGCAGTGATGCCGGGTCCCACACCCTTTACGAGCAGTACTTC.

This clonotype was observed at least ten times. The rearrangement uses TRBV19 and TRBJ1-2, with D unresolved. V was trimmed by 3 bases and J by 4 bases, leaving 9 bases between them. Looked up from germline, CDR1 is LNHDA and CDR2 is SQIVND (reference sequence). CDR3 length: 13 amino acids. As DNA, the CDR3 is TGTGCCAGTAGTATGGGAACCCCCTATGGCTACACCTTC. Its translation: CASSMGTPYGYTF.

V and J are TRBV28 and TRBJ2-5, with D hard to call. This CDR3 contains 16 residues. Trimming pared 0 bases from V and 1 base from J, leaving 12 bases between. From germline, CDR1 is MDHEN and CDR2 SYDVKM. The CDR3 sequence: CASSLCIEERQETQYF. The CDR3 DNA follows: TGTGCCAGCAGTTTATGCATCGAGGAACGCCAAGAGACCCAGTACTTC.

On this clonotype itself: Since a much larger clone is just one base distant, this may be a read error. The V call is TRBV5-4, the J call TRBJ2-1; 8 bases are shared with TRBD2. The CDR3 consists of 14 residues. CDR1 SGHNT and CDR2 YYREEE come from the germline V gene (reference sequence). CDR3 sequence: CANSPGGADNEQFF. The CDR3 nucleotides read TGTGCCAACAGCCCCGGGGGGGCCGACAATGAGCAGTTCTTC.

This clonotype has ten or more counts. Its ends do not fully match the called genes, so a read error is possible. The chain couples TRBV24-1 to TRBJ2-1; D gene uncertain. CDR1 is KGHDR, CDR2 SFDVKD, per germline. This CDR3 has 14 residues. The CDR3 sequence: CATSTAGTYNEQLF. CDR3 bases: TGTGCCACCAGTACCGCCGGCACCTACAATGAGCAGCTCTTC.

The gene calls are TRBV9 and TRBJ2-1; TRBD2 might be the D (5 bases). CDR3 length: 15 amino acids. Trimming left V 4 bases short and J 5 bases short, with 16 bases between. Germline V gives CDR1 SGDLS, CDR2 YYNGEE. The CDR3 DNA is TGTGCCAGCAGCCCTACCGACTGGGGAGACAATGAGCAGTTCTTC. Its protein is CASSPTDWGDNEQFF.

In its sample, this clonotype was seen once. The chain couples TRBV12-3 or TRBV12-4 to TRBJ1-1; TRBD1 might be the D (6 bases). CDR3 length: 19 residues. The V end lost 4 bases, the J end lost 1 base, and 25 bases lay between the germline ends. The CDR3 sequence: CASSSRPRVGGLGNTEAFF. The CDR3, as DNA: TGTGCCAGCAGTTCGCGGCCAAGGGTAGGGGGGTTAGGGAACACTGAAGCTTTCTTT.

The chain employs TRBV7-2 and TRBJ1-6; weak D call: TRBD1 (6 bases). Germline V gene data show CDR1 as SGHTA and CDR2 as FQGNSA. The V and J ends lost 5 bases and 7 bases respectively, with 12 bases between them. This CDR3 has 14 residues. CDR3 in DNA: TGTGCCAGCAGCGTAGGGGGTCTGAATTCACCCCTCCACTTT. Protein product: CASSVGGLNSPLHF.

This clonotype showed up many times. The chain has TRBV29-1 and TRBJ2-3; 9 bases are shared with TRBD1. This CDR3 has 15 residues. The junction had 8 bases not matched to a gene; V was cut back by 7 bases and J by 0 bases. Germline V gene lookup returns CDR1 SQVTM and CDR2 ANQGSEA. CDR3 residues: CSGGGQGLSTDTQYF. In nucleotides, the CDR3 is TGCAGCGGGGGGGGACAGGGCCTTAGCACAGATACGCAGTATTTT.

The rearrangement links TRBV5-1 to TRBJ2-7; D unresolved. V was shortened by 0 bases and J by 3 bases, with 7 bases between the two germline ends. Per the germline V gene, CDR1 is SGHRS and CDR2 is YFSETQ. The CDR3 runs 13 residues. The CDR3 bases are TGCGCCAGCAGCTTGGGCAGCTTCTACGAGCAGTACTTC. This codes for CASSLGSFYEQYF.

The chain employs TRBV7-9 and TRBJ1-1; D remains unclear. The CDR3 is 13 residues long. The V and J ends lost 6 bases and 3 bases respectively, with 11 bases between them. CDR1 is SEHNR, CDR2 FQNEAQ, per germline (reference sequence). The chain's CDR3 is CASSVRVDTEAFF. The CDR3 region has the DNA TGTGCCAGCAGTGTGAGGGTGGACACTGAAGCTTTCTTT. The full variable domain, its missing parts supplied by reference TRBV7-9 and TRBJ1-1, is DTGVSQNPRHKITKRGQNVTFRCDPISEHNRLYWYRQTLGQGPEFLTYFQNEAQLEKSRLLSDRFSAERPKGSFSTLEIQRTEQGDSAMYLCASSVRVDTEAFFGQGTRLTVV.

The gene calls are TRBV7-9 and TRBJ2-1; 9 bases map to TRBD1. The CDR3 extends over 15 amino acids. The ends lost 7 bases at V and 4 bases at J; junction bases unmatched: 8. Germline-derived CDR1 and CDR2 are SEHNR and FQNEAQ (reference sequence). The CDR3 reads CASIRDRVGYNEQFF. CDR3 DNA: TGTGCCAGCATTAGGGACAGGGTGGGATACAATGAGCAGTTCTTC.

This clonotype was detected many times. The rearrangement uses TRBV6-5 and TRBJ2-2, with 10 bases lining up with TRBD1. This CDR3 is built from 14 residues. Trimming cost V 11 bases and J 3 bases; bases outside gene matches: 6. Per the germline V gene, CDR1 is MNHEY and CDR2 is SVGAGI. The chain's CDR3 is CAGRQGAYTGELFF. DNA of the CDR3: TGTGCCGGCCGACAGGGGGCATACACCGGGGAGCTGTTTTTT.

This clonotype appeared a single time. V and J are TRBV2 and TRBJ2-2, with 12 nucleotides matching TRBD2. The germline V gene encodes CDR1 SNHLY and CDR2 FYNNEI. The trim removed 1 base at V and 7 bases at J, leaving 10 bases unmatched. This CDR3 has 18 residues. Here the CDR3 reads CASSEVTSGGLSDGELFF. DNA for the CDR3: TGTGCCAGCAGTGAAGTGACTAGCGGGGGCCTGAGTGACGGGGAGCTGTTTTTT. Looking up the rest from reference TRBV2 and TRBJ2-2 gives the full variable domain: EPEVTQTPSHQVTQMGQEVILRCVPISNHLYFYWYRQILGQKVEFLVSFYNNEISEKSEIFDDQFSVERPDGSNFTLKIRSTKLEDSAMYFCASSEVTSGGLSDGELFFGEGSRLTVL.

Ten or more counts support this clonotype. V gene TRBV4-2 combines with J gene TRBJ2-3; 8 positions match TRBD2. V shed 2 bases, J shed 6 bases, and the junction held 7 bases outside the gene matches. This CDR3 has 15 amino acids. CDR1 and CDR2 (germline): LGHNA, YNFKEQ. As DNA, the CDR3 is TGTGCCAGCAGCCAATCACTCCGGGGGGGGGATACGCAGTATTTT. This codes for CASSQSLRGGDTQYF.

CDR3 DNA sequence: TGTGCCAGCAGCCCAACGGGACAGGGGAACGAGCAGTACTTC. As protein: CASSPTGQGNEQYF. The chain carries TRBV7-9 and TRBJ2-7; 10 nucleotides match TRBD1. This CDR3 contains 14 residues. Germline V CDR1 and CDR2: SEHNR, FQNEAQ (reference sequence). The trim removed 5 bases at V and 5 bases at J, leaving 6 bases unmatched.